At least ten counts were recorded for the clone carrying this TCR beta chain. The junction differs from germline at one of its ends, possibly a read error. The data were obtained in a study of regulatory T cells in long-lasting Graves disease. The CDR3 is 14 residues long. The time point was: newly diagnosed GD, antithyroid drugs for less than 3 months. The TCR library was made from RNA that had been extracted from PBMCs in TRIzol. TCR beta libraries were built with iRepertoire HTBI primers and Arm-PCR of CDR3 regions. TCRdb reprocessed the multiplex PCR reads via MiXCR and lists one record per CDR3 protein. In the table there are 400,000 to 500,000 distinct CDR3 sequences, about 17% of which are singletons. The same sample was also used in a study of T cells in Graves' hyperthyroidism and ophthalmopathy. From that study: A first-round RT-PCR of the TCR CDR3 used the HTBI primer set. In the blood, most expanded thyroid clonotypes above 0.001 appeared as well.

The receptor comes from a woman aged 18 to 35 with Graves disease. Sample: peripheral blood mononuclear cells (PBMCs), taken at new diagnosis, from a patient treated with antithyroid drugs. The chain is built from TRBV12-3 or TRBV12-4 and TRBJ2-5, with 8 bases matching TRBD2. CDR3 protein: CASSLVAGGETQYF. The CDR3 DNA sequence: TGTGCCAGCAGCTTAGTCGCGGGAGGAGAGACCCAGTACTTC.